This TCR beta chain was sequenced for a study of T cell responses to AZD1222 COVID-19 vaccine. Libraries were prepared by immunoSEQ multiplex PCR; TCRdb keeps only in-frame clonotypes and omits some of them. Of some 200,000 clones detected, 85% to 95% appear once; the ten largest clones hold 0.9% to 1.1%. The CDR3 has 17 amino acids. Germline assignment: CDR1 LNHNV and CDR2 YYDKDF (reference sequence). With 4 bases removed from V and 0 bases from J, the gap between germline ends came to 13 bases. The receptor was isolated from an adult who received the AZD1222 COVID-19 vaccine. This chain connects TRBV15 to TRBJ1-6; D gene uncertain. This specimen was peripheral blood, taken 28 days after the second AZD1222 dose. This CDR3 is CATSNDRLSSYNSPLHF. The CDR3, as DNA: TGTGCCACCAGCAATGACCGACTAAGCTCCTATAATTCACCCCTCCACTTT.